The T cell receptor (beta chain) described here comes from a study of blood T cell repertoires in COVID-19. Study overall: Specimens from acute and convalescent COVID-19 originated in the United States, Italy and Spain. The cDNA or gDNA used as material had been derived from T cells, B-cell-depleted T cells, or PBMCs.

This CDR3 has 15 residues. V was clipped by 8 bases and J by 1 base, with 17 bases between them. Germline V gene data show CDR1 as SGHAT and CDR2 as FQDESV (reference sequence). Source study methods: Cell counts per sample came from amplifying reference gene primers. Here immunoSEQ multiplex PCR was the method, and the copy in TCRdb shows in-frame clones only, minus some. That table furnishes V, J and clone size, whereas the DNA furnished D and trimming. This sample has some 200,000 clones; 86% occur once, and the top ten carry more than 0.7%. The sample comprised peripheral blood. The chain couples TRBV11-1 to TRBJ1-1; D may be TRBD1 (5 bases). The receptor's source is a woman in her 70s with acute or convalescent COVID-19. In nucleotides, the CDR3 is TGTGCCAGCTCCTTCGGGGGGAAGGGGAACACTGAAGCTTTCTTT. This sequence encodes CASSFGGKGNTEAFF.